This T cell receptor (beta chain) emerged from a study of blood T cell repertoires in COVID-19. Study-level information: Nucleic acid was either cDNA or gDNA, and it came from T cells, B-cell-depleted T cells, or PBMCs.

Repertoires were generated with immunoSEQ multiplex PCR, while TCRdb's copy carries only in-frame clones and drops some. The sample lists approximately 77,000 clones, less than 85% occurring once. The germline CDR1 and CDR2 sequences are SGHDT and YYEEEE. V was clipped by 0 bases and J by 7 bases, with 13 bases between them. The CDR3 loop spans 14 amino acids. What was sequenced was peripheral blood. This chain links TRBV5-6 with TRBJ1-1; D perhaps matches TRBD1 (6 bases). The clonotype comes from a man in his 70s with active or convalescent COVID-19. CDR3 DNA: TGTGCCAGCAGCTTGGCCAAGGGGGGGAGTGAAGCTTTCTTT. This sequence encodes CASSLAKGGSEAFF.